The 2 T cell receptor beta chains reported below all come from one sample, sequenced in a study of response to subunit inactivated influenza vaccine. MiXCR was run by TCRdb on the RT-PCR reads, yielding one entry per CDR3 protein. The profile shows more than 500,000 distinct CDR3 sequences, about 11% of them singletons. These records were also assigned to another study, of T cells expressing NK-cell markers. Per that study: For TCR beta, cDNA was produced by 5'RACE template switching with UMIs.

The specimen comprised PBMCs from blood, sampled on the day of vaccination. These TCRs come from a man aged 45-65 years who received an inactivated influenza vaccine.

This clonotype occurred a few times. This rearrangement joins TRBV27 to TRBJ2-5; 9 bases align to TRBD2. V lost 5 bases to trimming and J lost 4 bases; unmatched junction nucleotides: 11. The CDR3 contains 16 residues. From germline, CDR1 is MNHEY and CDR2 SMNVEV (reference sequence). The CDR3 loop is CASSPTSGLAPETQYF. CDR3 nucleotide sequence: TGTGCCAGCAGTCCCACTAGCGGGTTGGCCCCAGAGACCCAGTACTTC.

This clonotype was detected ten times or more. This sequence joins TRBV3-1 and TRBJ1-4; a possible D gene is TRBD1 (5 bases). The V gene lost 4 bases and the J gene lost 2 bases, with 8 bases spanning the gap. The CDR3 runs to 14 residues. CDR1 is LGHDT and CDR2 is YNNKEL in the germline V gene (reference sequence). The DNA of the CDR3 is TGTGCCAGCAGCCGGGCAGGGACTAATGAAAAACTGTTTTTT. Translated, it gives CASSRAGTNEKLFF.